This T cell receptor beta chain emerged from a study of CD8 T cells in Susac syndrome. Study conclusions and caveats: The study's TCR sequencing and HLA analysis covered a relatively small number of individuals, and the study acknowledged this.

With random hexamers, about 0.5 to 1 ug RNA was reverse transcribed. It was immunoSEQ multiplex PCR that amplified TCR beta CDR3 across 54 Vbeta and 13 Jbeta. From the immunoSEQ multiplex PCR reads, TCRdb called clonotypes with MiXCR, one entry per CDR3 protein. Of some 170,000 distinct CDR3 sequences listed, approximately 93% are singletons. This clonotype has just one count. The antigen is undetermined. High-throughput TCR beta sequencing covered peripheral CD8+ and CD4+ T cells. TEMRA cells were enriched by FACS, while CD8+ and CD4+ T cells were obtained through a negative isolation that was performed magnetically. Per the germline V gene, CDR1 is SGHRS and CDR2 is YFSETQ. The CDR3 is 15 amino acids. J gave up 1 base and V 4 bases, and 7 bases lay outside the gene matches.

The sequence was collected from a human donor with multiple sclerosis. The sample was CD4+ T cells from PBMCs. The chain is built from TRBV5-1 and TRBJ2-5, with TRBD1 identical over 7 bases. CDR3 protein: CASSSTGATQETQYF. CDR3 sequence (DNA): TGCGCCAGCAGCAGCACAGGGGCCACCCAAGAGACCCAGTACTTC.